This TCR beta chain is drawn from a study of blood T cell repertoires in COVID-19. TCRdb's copy holds only in-frame clones and misses some; the assay was immunoSEQ multiplex PCR. The table has about 67,000 clones, 70% to 90% seen once. The CDR3 contains 15 residues. Germline assignment: CDR1 MRHNA and CDR2 SNTAGT. Trimming removed 5 bases at V and 4 bases at J, with 17 bases between. The clonotype originates from a woman of 80 years or more with acute or convalescent COVID-19. The source material was peripheral blood. The V call is TRBV6-4, the J call TRBJ1-2; D gene ambiguous. The chain's CDR3 is CASSPERGETYGYTF. The CDR3 region has the DNA TGTGCCAGCAGTCCCGAGAGAGGAGAGACCTATGGCTACACCTTC.